This TCR beta chain was profiled in a study of shared clonotypes between healthy human individuals. Assay: immunoSEQ multiplex PCR; the TCRdb copy retains only in-frame clones and omits some. This sample has about 2.1 million clones, with over 85% found just once. This CDR3 is 12 amino acids long. The V gene's germline CDR1 is SGHAT and CDR2 FQNNGV. Trimming took off 5 bases at V and 4 bases at J, with 9 bases between the two ends. Worth noting for this clone: The sample has other DNA sequences that encode this CDR3 too.

The naive CD8 population came from CD45RO-negative cells selected for CCR7, without terminally differentiated effector memory CD45RA+ cells. This TCR was recovered from a man younger than 35 in good health. Some clones in this sample may be carry-over from other donors' samples. What was sequenced was naive CD8+ T cells from PBMCs. The chain recombines TRBV11-2 with TRBJ2-7; tentative D call: TRBD1 (6 bases). CDR3 sequence reads: CASSLGQYEQYF. Here the CDR3 DNA reads TGTGCCAGCAGCCTAGGACAGTACGAGCAGTACTTC. The full variable domain, completed using reference TRBV11-2 and TRBJ2-7, is EAGVAQSPRYKIIEKRQSVAFWCNPISGHATLYWYQQILGQGPKLLIQFQNNGVVDDSQLPKDRFSAERLKGVDSTLKIQPAKLEDSAVYLCASSLGQYEQYFGPGTRLTVT.